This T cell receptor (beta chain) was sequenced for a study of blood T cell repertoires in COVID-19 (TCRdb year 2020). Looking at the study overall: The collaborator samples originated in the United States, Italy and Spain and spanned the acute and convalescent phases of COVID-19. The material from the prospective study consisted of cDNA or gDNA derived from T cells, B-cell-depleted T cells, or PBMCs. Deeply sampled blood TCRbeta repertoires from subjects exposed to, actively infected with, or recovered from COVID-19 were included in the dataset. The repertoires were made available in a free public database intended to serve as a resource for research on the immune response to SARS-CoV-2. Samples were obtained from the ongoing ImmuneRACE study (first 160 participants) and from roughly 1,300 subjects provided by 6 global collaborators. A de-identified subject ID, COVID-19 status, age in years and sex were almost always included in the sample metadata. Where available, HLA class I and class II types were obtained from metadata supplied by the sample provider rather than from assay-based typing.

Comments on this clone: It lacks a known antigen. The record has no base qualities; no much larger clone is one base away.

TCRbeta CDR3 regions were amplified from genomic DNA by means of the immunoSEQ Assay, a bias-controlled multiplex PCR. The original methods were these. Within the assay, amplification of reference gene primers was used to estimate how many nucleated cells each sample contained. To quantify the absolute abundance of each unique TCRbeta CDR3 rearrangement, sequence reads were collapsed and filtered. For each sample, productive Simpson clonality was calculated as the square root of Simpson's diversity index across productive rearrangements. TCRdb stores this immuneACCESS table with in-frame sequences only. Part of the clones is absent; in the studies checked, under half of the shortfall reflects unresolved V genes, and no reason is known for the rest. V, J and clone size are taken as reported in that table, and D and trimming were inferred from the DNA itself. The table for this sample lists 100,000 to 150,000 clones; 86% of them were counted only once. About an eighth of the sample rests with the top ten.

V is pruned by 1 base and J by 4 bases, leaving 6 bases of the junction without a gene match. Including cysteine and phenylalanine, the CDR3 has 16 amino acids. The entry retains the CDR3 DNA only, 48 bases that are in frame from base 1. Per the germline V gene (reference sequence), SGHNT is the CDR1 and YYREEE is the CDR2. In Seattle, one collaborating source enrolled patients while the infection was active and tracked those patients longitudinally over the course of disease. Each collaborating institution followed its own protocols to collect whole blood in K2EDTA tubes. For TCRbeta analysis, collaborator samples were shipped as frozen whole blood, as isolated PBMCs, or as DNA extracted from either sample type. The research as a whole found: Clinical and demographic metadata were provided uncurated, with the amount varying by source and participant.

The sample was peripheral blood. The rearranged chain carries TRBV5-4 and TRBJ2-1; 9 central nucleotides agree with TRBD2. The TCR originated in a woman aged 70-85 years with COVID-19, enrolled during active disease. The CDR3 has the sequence CASSLRAAGGYNEQFF. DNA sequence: TGTGCCAGCAGCTTGCGTGCTGCGGGGGGGTACAATGAGCAGTTCTTC.